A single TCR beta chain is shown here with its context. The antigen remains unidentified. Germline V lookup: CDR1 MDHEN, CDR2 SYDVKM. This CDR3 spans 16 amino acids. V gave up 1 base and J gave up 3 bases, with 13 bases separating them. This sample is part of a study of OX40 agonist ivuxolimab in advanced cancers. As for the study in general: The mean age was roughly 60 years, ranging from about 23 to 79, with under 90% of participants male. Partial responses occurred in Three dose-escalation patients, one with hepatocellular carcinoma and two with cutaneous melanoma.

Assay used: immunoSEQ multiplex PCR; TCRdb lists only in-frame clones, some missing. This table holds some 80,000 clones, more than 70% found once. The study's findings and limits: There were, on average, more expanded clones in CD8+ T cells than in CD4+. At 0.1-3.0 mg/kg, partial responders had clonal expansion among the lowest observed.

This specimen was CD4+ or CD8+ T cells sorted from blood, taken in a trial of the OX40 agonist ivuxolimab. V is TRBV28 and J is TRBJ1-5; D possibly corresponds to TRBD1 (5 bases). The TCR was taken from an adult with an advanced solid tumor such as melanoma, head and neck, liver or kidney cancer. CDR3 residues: CASSLFWQGLNQPQHF. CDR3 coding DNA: TGTGCCAGCAGTTTATTTTGGCAGGGACTCAATCAGCCCCAGCATTTT.